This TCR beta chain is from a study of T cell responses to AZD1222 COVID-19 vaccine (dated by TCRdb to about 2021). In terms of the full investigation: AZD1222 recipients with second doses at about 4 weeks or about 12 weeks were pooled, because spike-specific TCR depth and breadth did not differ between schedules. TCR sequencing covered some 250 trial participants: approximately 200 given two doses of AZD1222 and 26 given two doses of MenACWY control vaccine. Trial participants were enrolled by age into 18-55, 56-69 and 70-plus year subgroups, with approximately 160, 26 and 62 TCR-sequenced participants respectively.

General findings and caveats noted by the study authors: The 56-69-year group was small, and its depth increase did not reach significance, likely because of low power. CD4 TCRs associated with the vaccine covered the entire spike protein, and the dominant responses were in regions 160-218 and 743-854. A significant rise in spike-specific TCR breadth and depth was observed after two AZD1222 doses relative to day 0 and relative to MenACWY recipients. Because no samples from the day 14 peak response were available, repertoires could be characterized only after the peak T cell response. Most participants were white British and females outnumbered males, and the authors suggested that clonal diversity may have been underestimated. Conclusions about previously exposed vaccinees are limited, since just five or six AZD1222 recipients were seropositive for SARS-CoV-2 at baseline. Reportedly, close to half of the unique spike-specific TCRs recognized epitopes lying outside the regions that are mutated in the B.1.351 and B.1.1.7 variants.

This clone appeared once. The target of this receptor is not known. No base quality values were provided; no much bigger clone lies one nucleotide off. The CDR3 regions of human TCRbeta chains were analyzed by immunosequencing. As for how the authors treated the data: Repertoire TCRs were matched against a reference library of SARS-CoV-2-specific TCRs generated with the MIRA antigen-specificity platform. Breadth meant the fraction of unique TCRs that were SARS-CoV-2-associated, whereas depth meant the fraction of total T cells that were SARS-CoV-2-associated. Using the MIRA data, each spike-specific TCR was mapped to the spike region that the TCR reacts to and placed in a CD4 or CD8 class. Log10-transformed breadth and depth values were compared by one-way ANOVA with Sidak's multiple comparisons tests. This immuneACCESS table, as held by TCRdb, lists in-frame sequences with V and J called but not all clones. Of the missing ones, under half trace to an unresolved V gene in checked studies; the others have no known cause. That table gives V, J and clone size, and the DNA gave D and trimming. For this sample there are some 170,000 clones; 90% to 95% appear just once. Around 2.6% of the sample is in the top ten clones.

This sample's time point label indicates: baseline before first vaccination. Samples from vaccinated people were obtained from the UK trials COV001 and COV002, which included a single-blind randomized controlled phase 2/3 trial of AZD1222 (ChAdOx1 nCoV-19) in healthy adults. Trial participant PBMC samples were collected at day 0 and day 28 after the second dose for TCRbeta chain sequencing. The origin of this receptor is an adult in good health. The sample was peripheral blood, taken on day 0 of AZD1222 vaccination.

The sequence in DNA is TGTGCCAGCAGTTTTGGGGGCTGGGAGACCCAGTACTTC. Translated, this is CASSFGGWETQYF. The chain is encoded by TRBV27 joined to TRBJ2-5; a tentative D match to TRBD1 spans 6 bases. Spanning cysteine to phenylalanine, the CDR3 consists of 13 amino acids. Only the CDR3 region is kept as DNA, spanning 39 bases read in frame from base 1. V is shortened by 3 bases, J by 5 bases, and the region joining them spans 10 bases. CDR1 and CDR2, per the germline V gene (reference sequence), are MNHEY and SMNVEV.